This T cell receptor (beta chain) was recorded in a study of OX40 agonist ivuxolimab in advanced cancers. Study-wide context: Partial responses were achieved by three patients, one with hepatocellular carcinoma and two with cutaneous melanoma. Study outcomes and limitations: In general, CD8+ T cells held more expanded clones than CD4+ did, on average. Low normalized clonal expansion also occurred in some nonresponding patients.

This CDR3 has 13 amino acids. The ends were cut back, 4 bases at V and 12 bases at J, with 16 bases in the middle. The V gene's germline CDR1 is SGHTA and CDR2 FQGNSA. About this clone itself: Its antigen is as yet unknown. Other DNA sequences of this sample code for an identical CDR3.

Profiling relied on immunoSEQ multiplex PCR, and the TCRdb table lists in-frame clones only, not all of them. The sample has some 43,000 clones, approximately 83% seen once. This TCR was sampled from an adult with an advanced solid tumor such as melanoma, head and neck, liver or kidney cancer. The chain couples TRBV7-2 to TRBJ2-1, with a weak D call TRBD1 (6 bases). The starting material was CD4+ or CD8+ T cells sorted from blood, obtained in a trial of the OX40 agonist ivuxolimab. CDR3 coding DNA: TGTGCCAGCAGCTCCGACAGGCAGGGAGTGCAGTTCTTC. It specifies CASSSDRQGVQFF.